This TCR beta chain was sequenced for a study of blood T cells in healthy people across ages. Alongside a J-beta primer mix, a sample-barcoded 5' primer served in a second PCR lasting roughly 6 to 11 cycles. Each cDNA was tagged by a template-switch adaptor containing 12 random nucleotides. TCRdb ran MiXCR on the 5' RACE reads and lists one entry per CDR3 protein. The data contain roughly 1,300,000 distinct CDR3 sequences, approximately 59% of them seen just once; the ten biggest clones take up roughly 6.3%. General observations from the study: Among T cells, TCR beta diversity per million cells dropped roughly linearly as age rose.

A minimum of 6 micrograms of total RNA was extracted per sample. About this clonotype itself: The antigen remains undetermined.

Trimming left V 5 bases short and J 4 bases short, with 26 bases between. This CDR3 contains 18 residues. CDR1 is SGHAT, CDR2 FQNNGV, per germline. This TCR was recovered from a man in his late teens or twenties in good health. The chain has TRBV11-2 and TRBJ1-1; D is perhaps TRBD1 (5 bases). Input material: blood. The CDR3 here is CASSRAITTALLGTEAFF. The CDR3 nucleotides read TGTGCCAGCAGCCGCGCTATAACGACAGCCCTTTTAGGCACTGAAGCTTTCTTT. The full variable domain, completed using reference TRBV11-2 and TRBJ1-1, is EAGVAQSPRYKIIEKRQSVAFWCNPISGHATLYWYQQILGQGPKLLIQFQNNGVVDDSQLPKDRFSAERLKGVDSTLKIQPAKLEDSAVYLCASSRAITTALLGTEAFFGQGTRLTVV.